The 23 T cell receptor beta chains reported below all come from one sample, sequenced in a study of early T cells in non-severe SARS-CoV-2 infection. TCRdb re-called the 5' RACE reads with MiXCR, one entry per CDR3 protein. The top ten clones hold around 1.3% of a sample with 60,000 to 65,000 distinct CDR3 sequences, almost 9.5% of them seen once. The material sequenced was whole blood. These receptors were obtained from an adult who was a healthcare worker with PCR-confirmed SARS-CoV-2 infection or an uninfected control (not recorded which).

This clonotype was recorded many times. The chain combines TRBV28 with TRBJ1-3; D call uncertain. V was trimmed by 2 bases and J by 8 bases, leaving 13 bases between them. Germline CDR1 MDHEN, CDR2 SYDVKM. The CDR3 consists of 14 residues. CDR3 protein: CASSLLAGKDTIYF. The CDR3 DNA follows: TGTGCCAGCAGTTTACTCGCAGGCAAGGACACCATATATTTT.

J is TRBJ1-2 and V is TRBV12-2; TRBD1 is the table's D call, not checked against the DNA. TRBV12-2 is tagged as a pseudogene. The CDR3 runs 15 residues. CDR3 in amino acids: CASRLVGPGGTGYTF. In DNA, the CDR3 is TGTGCAAGTCGCTTAGTAGGGCCAGGGGGGACCGGCTACACCTTC.

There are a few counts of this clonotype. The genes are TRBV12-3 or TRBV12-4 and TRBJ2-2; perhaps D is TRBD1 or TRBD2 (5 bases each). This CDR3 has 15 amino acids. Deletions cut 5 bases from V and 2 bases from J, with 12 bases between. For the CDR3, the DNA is TGTGCCAGCAGTGGGACCGGGCCCAACACCGGGGAGCTGTTTTTT. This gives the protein CASSGTGPNTGELFF.

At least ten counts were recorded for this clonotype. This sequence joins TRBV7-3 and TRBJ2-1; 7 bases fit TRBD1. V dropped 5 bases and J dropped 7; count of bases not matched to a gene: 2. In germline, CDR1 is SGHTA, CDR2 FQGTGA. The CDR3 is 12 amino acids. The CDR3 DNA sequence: TGTGCCAGCAGCCCAGGGGGTAATGAGCAGTTCTTC. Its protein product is CASSPGGNEQFF. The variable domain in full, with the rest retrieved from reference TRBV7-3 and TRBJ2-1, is GAGVSQTPSNKVTEKGKYVELRCDPISGHTALYWYRQSLGQGPEFLIYFQGTGAADDSGLPNDRFFAVRPEGSVSTLKIQRTERGDSAVYLCASSPGGNEQFFGPGTRLTVL.

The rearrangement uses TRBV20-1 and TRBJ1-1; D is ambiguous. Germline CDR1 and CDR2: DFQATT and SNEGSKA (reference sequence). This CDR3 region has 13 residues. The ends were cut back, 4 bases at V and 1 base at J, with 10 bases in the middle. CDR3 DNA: TGCAGTGCTATACGGGTTGAGAACACTGAAGCTTTCTTT. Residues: CSAIRVENTEAFF.

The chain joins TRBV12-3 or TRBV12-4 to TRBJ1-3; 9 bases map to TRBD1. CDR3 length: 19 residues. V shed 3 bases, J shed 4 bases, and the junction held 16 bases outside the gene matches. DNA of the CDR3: TGTGCCAGCAGTTTTCGCTTCGTAACAGGGGGCTTCCGAGGAAACACCATATATTTT. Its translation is CASSFRFVTGGFRGNTIYF.

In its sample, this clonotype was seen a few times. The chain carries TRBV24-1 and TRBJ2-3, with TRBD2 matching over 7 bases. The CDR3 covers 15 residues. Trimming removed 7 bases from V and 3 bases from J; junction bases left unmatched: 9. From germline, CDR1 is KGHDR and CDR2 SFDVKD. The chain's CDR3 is CATRPHWRGTDTQYF. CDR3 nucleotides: TGTGCCACCAGACCCCATTGGCGGGGGACAGATACGCAGTATTTT.

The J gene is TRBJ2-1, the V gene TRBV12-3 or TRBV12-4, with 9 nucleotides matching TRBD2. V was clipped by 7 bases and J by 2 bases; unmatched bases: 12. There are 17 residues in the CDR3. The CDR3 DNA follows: TGTGCCAGCATGGATCAGCGGGGGGCCCCCCCCTACAATGAGCAGTTCTTC. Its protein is CASMDQRGAPPYNEQFF.

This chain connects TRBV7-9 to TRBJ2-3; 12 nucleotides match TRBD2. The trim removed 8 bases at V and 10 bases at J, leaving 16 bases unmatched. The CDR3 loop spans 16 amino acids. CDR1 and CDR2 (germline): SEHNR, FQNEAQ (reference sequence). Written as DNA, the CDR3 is TGTGCCAGCTATCGTTCCAGGGCTAGCGGGGGGGCCTCGCAGTATTTT. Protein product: CASYRSRASGGASQYF.

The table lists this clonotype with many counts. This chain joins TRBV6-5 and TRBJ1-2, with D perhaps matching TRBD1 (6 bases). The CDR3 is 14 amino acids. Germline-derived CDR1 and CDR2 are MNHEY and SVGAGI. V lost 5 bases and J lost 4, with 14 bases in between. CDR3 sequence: CASSAGEGRYGYTF. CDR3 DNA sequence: TGTGCCAGCAGTGCAGGGGAGGGCCGCTATGGCTACACCTTC.

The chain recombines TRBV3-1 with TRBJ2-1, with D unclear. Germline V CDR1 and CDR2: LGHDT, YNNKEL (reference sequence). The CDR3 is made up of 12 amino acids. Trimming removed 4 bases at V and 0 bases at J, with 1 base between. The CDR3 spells CASSRSYNEQFF. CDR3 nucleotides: TGTGCCAGCAGCCGCTCCTACAATGAGCAGTTCTTC.

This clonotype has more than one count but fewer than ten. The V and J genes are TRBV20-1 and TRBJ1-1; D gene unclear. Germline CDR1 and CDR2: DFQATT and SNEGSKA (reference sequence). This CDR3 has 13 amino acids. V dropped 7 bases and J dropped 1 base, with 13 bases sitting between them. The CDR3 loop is CSVGGPSNTEAFF. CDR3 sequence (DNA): TGCAGTGTCGGAGGCCCCTCGAACACTGAAGCTTTCTTT.

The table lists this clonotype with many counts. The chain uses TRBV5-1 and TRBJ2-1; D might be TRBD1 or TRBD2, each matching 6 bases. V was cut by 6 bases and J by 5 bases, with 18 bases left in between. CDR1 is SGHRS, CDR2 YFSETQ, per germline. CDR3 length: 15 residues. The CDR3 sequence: CASTLRGGMDNEQFF. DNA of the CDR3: TGCGCCAGCACCCTCCGAGGGGGGATGGACAATGAGCAGTTCTTC.

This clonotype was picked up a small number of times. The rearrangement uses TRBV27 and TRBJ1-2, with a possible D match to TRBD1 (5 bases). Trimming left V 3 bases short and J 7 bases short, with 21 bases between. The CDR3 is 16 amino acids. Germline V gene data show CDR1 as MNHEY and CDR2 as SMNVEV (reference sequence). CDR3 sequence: CASSFNWVSGVSGYTF. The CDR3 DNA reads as TGTGCCAGCAGTTTTAACTGGGTTTCGGGGGTGTCTGGCTACACCTTC.

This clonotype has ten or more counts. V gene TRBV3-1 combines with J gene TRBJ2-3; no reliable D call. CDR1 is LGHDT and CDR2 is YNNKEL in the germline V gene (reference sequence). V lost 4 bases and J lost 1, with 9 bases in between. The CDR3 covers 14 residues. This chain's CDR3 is CASSPELGTDTQYF. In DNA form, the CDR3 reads TGTGCCAGCAGCCCTGAACTCGGCACAGATACGCAGTATTTT.

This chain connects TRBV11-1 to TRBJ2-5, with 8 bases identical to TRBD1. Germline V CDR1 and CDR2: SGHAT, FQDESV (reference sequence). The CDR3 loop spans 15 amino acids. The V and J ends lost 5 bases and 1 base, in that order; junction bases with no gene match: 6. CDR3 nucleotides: TGTGCCAGCAGCCCAACCCAGGGGGCCCAAGAGACCCAGTACTTC. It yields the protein CASSPTQGAQETQYF.

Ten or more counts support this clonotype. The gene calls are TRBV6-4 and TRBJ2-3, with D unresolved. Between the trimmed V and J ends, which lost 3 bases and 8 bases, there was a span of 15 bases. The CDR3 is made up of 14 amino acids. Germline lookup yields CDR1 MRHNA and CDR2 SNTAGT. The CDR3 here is CASSEILGFGTQYF. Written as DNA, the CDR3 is TGTGCCAGCAGTGAGATATTGGGATTTGGTACGCAGTATTTT.

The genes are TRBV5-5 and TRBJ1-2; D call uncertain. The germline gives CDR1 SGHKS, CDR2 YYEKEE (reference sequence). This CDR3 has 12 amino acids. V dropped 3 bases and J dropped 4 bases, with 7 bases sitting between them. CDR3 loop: CASSSVGYGYTF. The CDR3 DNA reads TGTGCCAGCAGCTCGGTGGGCTATGGCTACACCTTC.

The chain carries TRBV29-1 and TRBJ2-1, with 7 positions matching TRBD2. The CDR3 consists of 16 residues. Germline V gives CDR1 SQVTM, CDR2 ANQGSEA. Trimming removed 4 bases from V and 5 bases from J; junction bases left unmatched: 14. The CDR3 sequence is CSVVRTRTISDNEQFF. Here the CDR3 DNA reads TGCAGCGTTGTCAGGACTAGGACTATTTCAGACAATGAGCAGTTCTTC.

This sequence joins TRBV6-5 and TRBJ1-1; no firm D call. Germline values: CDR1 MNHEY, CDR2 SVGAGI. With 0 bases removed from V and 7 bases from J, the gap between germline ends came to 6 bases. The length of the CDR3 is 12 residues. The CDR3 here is CASSYSGSEAFF. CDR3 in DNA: TGTGCCAGCAGTTACTCTGGGAGTGAAGCTTTCTTT.

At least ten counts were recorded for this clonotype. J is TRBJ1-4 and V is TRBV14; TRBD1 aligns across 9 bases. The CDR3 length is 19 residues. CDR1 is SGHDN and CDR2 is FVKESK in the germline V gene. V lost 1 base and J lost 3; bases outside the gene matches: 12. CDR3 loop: CASSQVRTGVMKANEKLFF. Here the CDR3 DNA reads TGTGCCAGCAGCCAAGTACGGACAGGGGTGATGAAGGCTAATGAAAAACTGTTTTTT.

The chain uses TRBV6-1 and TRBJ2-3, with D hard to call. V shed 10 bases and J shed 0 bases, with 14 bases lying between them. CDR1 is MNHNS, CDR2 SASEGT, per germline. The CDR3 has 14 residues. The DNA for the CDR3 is TGTGCCATCCGAATCACCCCTAGCACAGATACGCAGTATTTT. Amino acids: CAIRITPSTDTQYF.

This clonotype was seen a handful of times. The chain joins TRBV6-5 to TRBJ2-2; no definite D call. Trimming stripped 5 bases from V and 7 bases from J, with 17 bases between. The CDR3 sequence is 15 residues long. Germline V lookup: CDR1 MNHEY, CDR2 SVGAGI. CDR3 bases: TGTGCCAGCAGTGAAATCCGACTGCTCGGCGGGGAGCTGTTTTTT. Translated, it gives CASSEIRLLGGELFF.